This T cell receptor beta chain stems from a study of T cell responses to AZD1222 COVID-19 vaccine. At the level of the study: Recipients boosted at about 4 weeks or about 12 weeks are pooled.

As concerns this clone: Its specificity is unknown.

The study, taken as a whole, reports: Unmutated variant regions are reportedly targeted by nearly half of spike-specific TCRs. Donor demographics were predominantly white British with a female majority; clonal diversity may be underestimated.

Using immunoSEQ multiplex PCR, the repertoire was profiled, and TCRdb retains in-frame clones only, with some absent. There are 150,000 or so clones in the sample; nearly 90% occur only once, and about 5% lies in the top ten. Trimming removed 5 bases from V and 4 bases from J, with 9 bases in between. The CDR3 consists of 12 residues. The V gene's germline CDR1 is LGHDT and CDR2 YNNKEL (reference sequence). The material sequenced was peripheral blood, taken on day 0 of AZD1222 vaccination. The TCR was taken from an adult in good health. The V gene is TRBV3-1 (or the pseudogene TRBV3-2), the J gene TRBJ2-7; possible D gene TRBD1, 6 bases. In DNA, the CDR3 is TGTGCCAGCAGCAGGACAGAGTACGAGCAGTACTTC. Protein product: CASSRTEYEQYF.